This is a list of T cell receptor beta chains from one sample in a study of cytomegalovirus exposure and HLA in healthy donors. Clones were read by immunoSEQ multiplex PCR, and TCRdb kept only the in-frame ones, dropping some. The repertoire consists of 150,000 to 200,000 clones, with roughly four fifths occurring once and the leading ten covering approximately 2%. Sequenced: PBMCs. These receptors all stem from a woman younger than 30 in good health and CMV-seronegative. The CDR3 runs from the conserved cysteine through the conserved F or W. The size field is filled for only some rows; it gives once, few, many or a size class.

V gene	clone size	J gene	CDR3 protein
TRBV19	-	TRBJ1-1	CASSIVDSNTEAFF
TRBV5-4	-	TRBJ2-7	CASSLRKLAGISYEQYF
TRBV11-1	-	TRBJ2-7	CASSWGEQGASTYEQYF
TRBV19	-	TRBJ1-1	CASSIDRGRNTEAFF
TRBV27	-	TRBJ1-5	CASSASGQGTRHF
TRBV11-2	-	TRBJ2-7	CASSPRTGEGYEQYF
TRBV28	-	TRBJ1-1	CASSLYGGGAEAFF
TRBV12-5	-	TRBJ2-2	CASGLPVSNTGELFF
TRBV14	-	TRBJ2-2	CASSPIDRVTGELFF
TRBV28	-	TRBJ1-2	CASSFRTNYGYTF
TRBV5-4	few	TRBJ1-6	CASSPRGQGSPLHF
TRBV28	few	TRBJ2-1	CASQTSGIEQFF
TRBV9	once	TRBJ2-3	CASSARGPTDTQYF
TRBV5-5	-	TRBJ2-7	CASSLTGTGGYEQYF
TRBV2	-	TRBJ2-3	CASRLGQRKDTQYF
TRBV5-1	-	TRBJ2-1	CASSFSGRDEQFF
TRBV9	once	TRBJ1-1	CASSAHLGKTEAFF
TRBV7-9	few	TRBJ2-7	CSSSLGAGTETYEQYF
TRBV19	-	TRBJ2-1	CASSIGTGGYEQFF
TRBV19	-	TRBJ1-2	CASSDSGTASYGYTF
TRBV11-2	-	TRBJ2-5	CASSSGRERVKETQYF
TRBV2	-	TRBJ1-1	CASSLPGTGMNTEAFF
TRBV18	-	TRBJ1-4	CASSPSQRSNEKLFF
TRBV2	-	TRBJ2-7	CASSDRQGFNEQYF
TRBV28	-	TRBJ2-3	CASRYTDTQYF
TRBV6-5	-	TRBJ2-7	CATRTGSSYEQYF
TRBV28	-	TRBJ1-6	CASSPPSGHNSPLHF
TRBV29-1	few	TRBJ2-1	CSVDSHSTVEQFF